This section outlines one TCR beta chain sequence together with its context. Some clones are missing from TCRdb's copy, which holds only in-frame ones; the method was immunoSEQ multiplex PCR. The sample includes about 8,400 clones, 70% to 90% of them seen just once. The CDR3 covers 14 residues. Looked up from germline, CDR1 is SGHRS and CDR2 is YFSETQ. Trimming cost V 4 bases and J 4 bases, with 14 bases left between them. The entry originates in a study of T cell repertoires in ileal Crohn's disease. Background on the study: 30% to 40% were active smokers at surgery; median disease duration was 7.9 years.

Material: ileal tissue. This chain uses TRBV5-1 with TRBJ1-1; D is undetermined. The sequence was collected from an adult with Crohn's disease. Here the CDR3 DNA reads TGCGCCAGCAGCCCGACTTCTGGGTCCACTGAAGCTTTCTTT. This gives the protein CASSPTSGSTEAFF.